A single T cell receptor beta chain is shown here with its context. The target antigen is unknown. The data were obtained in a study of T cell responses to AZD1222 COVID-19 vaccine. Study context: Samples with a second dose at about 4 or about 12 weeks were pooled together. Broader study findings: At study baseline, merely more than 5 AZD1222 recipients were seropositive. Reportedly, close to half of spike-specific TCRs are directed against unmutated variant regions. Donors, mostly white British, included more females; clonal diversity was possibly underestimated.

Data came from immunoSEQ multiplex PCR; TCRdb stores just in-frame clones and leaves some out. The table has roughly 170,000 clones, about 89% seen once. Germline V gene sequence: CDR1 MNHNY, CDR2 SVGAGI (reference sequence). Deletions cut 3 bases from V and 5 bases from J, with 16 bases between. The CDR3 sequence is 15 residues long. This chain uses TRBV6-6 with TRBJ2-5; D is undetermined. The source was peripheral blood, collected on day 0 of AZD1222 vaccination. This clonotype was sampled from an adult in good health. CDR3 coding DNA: TGTGCCAGCAGTTATGGGGAAGAGGTATGGGAGACCCAGTACTTC. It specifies CASSYGEEVWETQYF.